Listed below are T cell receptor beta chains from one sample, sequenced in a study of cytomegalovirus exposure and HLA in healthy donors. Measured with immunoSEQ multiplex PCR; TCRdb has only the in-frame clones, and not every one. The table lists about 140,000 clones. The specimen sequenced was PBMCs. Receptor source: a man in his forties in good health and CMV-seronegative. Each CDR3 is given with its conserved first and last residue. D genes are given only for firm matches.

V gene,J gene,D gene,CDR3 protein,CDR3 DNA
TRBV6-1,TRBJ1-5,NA,CASSEQGTSSYQPQHF,TGTGCCAGCAGTGAACAGGGGACATCAAGTTATCAGCCCCAGCATTTT
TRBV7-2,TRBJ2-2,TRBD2,CASSFKGTSGGAPGELFF,TGTGCCAGCAGCTTCAAGGGGACTAGCGGGGGGGCCCCCGGGGAGCTGTTTTTT
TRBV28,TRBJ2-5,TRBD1,CASSLWGQGGETQYF,TGTGCCAGCAGTTTATGGGGACAGGGAGGAGAGACCCAGTACTTC
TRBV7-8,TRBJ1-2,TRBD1,CASSLRTGGIAPYGYTF,TGTGCCAGCAGCTTACGGACAGGGGGCATTGCACCTTATGGCTACACCTTC
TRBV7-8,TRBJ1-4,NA,CASSLAAGATNEKLFF,TGTGCCAGCAGCTTAGCCGCGGGGGCAACTAATGAAAAACTGTTTTTT
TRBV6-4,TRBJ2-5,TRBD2,CASSESSGGGTQYF,TGTGCCAGCAGTGAGTCTAGCGGGGGAGGGACCCAGTACTTC
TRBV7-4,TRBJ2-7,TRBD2,CASSPPPGSTERGDYEQYF,TGTGCCAGCAGCCCCCCCCCGGGGAGTACGGAGCGGGGTGACTACGAGCAGTACTTC
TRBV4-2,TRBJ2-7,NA,CASSRERTDSYEQYF,TGTGCCAGCAGCCGCGAGCGGACGGATTCCTACGAGCAGTACTTC
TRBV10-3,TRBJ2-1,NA,CAISPGYNEQFF,TGTGCCATCAGTCCAGGGTACAATGAGCAGTTCTTC
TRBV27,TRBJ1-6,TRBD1,CATATGHSPLHF,TGTGCCACCGCGACAGGGCACTCACCCCTCCACTTT
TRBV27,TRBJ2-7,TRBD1,CASSRQGTAYEQYF,TGTGCCAGCAGTAGGCAGGGGACAGCCTACGAGCAGTACTTC
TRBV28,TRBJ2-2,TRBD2,CASSPWTSVAGELFF,TGTGCCAGCAGTCCCTGGACTAGCGTAGCCGGGGAGCTGTTTTTT
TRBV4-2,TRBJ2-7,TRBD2,CASSQELAKGGFSYEQYF,TGTGCCAGCAGCCAAGAACTAGCGAAGGGAGGCTTCTCCTACGAGCAGTACTTC
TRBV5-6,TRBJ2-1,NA,CASSLFQEQFF,TGTGCCAGCAGCTTGTTCCAGGAGCAGTTCTTC
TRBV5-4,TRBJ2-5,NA,CASSLRGIQETQYF,TGTGCCAGCAGCTTACGGGGGATCCAAGAGACCCAGTACTTC
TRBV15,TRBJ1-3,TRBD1,CATSRDRGTGRSGNTIYF,TGTGCCACCAGCAGAGATAGGGGGACAGGACGCTCTGGAAACACCATATATTTT
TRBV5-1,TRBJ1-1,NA,CASSPDGVMNTEAFF,TGCGCCAGCAGCCCTGACGGGGTCATGAACACTGAAGCTTTCTTT
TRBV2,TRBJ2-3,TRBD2,CASSVGLAADTQYF,TGTGCCAGCAGTGTGGGACTAGCCGCTGATACGCAGTATTTT
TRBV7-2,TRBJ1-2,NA,CASGATYGYTF,TGTGCCTCGGGAGCTACCTATGGCTACACCTTC
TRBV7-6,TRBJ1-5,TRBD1,CASSLTGNSNQPQHF,TGTGCCAGCAGCTTGACAGGGAATAGCAATCAGCCCCAGCATTTT
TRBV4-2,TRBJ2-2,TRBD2,CASSQTGTSGGAVGSTGELFF,TGTGCCAGCAGCCAGACCGGCACTAGCGGGGGGGCCGTTGGTTCCACCGGGGAGCTGTTTTTT
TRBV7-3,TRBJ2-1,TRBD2,CASSLNPWGLAGEQFF,TGTGCCAGCAGCTTGAATCCCTGGGGACTAGCGGGAGAGCAGTTCTTC
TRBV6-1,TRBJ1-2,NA,CASSERAGAEGYTF,TGTGCCAGCAGTGAAAGGGCGGGGGCTGAGGGCTACACCTTC
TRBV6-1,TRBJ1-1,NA,CASSERGKGLRARTEAFF,TGTGCCAGCAGTGAAAGGGGGAAGGGATTGAGAGCGCGCACTGAAGCTTTCTTT
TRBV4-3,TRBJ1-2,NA,CASSQDGGHDNYGYTF,TGCGCCAGCAGCCAAGATGGGGGCCATGATAACTATGGCTACACCTTC
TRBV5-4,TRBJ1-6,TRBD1,CAFSRTGDSPPLHF,TGTGCCTTTTCCCGGACAGGGGATTCGCCACCCCTCCACTTT
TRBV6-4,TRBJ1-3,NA,CASSEDGLLVPGNTIYF,TGTGCCAGCAGTGAAGACGGACTGTTAGTCCCTGGAAACACCATATATTTT
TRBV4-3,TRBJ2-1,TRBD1,CASSPRGQGDNEQFF,TGCGCCAGCAGCCCTAGGGGACAGGGTGACAATGAGCAGTTCTTC
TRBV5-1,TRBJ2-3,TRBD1,CASSLTGGRTDTQYF,TGCGCCAGCAGCCTGACAGGGGGTAGAACAGATACGCAGTATTTT
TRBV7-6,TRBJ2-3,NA,CASSLGGPVADTQYF,TGTGCCAGCAGCTTAGGTGGTCCGGTGGCAGATACGCAGTATTTT
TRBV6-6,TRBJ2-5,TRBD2,CASSLAGVKTQYF,TGTGCCAGCAGCTTAGCGGGGGTGAAGACCCAGTACTTC
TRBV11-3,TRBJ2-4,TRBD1,CASSKTGRNIQYF,TGTGCCAGCAGTAAGACAGGGCGAAACATTCAGTACTTC
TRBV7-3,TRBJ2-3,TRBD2,CASSSGTSGLDTQYF,TGTGCCAGCAGCTCTGGGACTAGCGGGTTGGATACGCAGTATTTT
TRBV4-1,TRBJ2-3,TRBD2,CASSHASGAGDTQYF,TGCGCCAGCAGCCACGCTAGCGGGGCGGGAGATACGCAGTATTTT
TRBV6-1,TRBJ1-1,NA,CASRVNWRDNTEAFF,TGTGCCAGCAGAGTAAATTGGAGGGATAACACTGAAGCTTTCTTT